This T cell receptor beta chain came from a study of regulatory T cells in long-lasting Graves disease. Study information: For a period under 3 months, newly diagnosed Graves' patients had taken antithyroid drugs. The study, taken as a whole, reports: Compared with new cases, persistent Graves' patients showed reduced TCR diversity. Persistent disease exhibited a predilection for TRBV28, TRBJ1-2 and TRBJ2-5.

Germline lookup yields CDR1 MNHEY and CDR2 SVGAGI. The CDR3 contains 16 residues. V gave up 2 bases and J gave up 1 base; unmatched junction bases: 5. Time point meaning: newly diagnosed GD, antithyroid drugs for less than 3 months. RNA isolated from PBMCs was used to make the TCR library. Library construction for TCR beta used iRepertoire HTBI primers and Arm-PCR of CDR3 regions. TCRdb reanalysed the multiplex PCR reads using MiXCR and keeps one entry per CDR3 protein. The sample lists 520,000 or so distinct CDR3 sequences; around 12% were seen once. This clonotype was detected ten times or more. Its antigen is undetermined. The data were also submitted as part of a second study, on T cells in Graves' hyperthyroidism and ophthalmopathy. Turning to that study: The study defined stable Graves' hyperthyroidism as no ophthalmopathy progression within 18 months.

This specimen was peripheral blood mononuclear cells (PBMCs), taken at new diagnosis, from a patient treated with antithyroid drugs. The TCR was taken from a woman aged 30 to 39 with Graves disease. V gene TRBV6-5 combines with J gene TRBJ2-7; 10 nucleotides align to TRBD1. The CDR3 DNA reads TGTGCCAGCAGTTACCGCCCGGGACAGGGGTCCTACGAGCAGTACTTC. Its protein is CASSYRPGQGSYEQYF.